This TCR beta chain was identified during a study of blood T cell repertoires in COVID-19. Study details: Samples came from the United States, Italy and Spain, spanning acute and convalescent COVID-19. Sample material is recorded as cDNA or gDNA derived from T cells, B-cell-depleted T cells, or PBMCs.

Per the authors' pipeline: Scientists estimated how many nucleated cells there were by amplifying reference gene primers. The method was immunoSEQ multiplex PCR; TCRdb's version includes in-frame clones alone and lacks a portion of them. V, J and clone size are those of that table, while D and trimming were read from the DNA. The data show about 140,000 clones, with 87% seen just once and roughly 37% held by the top ten. Germline CDR1 reads MRHNA; CDR2 reads SNTAGT. The CDR3 consists of 16 residues. J gave up 4 bases and V 0 bases, and 5 bases lay outside the gene matches. This clonotype was obtained from a man aged 45-65 years who had recovered from COVID-19. The specimen was peripheral blood. V is TRBV6-4 and J is TRBJ1-5; 8 bases fit TRBD1. CDR3 DNA sequence: TGTGCCAGCAGTGACTCGAAGGGACAGGTTAATCAGCCCCAGCATTTT. Protein product: CASSDSKGQVNQPQHF.